The 13 T cell receptor beta chains presented below share a single source sample, sequenced in a study of HIV-infected patients and healthy controls (dated by TCRdb to the mid-2010s). The library was generated by 5' RACE. Sequencing relied on an Illumina MiSeq. SuperScript III was used to reverse transcribe 500 ng RNA with primers targeting the alpha and beta constant regions. Separate alpha and beta chain libraries were made by chain-specific third strand synthesis with multiplexing indices. TCRdb took the public reads, trimmed them with fastp at Q25, ran MiXCR for clone calling and kept in-frame beta chains. Rows are combined by CDR3 protein, so each entry shows the most common genes and DNA. The sample table records more than 5,500 distinct CDR3 sequences; about 10% of these occur just once. 12% of the sample is taken by the ten largest. Since whole blood was used without any cell fractionation, the repertoire reflected all peripheral T cells in unsorted form.

This material consisted of blood, taken before antiretroviral therapy. These receptors originate from an adult with HIV infection.

This clonotype appeared many times. The chain recombines TRBV20-1 with TRBJ2-7; possible D gene TRBD2, 6 bases. Germline CDR1 and CDR2: DFQATT and SNEGSKA (reference sequence). The ends were cut back, 3 bases at V and 4 bases at J, with 13 bases in the middle. This CDR3 contains 13 residues. CDR3 in DNA: TGCAGTGCTAGGTACCGGGGGAGGTACGAGCAGTACTTC. As protein: CSARYRGRYEQYF.

This clonotype has ten or more counts. The chain has TRBV28 and TRBJ1-4, with a tentative D call TRBD1 (5 bases). Germline V CDR1 and CDR2: MDHEN, SYDVKM. Trimming left V 6 bases short and J 11 bases short, with 13 bases between. The length of the CDR3 is 12 residues. The CDR3 sequence is CASSLTWGKLFF. CDR3 in DNA: TGTGCCAGCAGCTTAACATGGGGGAAACTGTTTTTT.

This clonotype was counted ten times or more. V usage is TRBV11-1 and J usage is TRBJ2-5; 10 bases map to TRBD1. Germline lookup yields CDR1 SGHAT and CDR2 FQDESV (reference sequence). The CDR3 spans 15 residues. After removal of 8 bases from V and 4 bases from J, the junction contained 10 bases not matched to a gene. CDR3 sequence (DNA): TGTGCCAGCCACGGGACAGGGGATTTGGGAGAGACCCAGTACTTC. Its translation is CASHGTGDLGETQYF.

V and J are TRBV3-1 and TRBJ1-2, with D perhaps matching TRBD1 (6 bases). V was pared by 0 bases and J by 7 bases, with 15 bases between. The CDR3 covers 15 residues. CDR1 is LGHDT and CDR2 is YNNKEL in the germline V gene (reference sequence). CDR3 in DNA: TGTGCCAGCAGCCAAGACCCCAGGGGAATTGTTGGCTACACCTTC. Amino acids: CASSQDPRGIVGYTF. The variable domain in full, with the rest retrieved from reference TRBV3-1 and TRBJ1-2, is DTAVSQTPKYLVTQMGNDKSIKCEQNLGHDTMYWYKQDSKKFLKIMFSYNNKELIINETVPNRFSPKSPDKAHLNLHINSLELGDSAVYFCASSQDPRGIVGYTFGSGTRLTVV.

This clonotype was seen more than once but under ten times. The rearrangement uses TRBV9 and TRBJ2-7; no clear D. The CDR3 has 15 residues. V lost 0 bases and J lost 2, with 12 bases in between. Germline lookup yields CDR1 SGDLS and CDR2 YYNGEE. The CDR3 sequence: CASSVVPAPTYEQYF. CDR3 bases: TGTGCCAGCAGCGTAGTCCCAGCCCCGACCTACGAGCAGTACTTC.

V gene TRBV7-2 combines with J gene TRBJ2-3; the match to TRBD2 covers 10 bases. Germline CDR1 reads SGHTA; CDR2 reads FQGNSA. The CDR3 loop spans 16 amino acids. V trimming: 1 base; J trimming: 11 bases; junction bases outside the gene matches: 12. The CDR3 DNA sequence: TGTGCCAGCAGCTTAGATCGGCCTAGCGGGGGCCAGGTGCAGTATTTT. Translating it yields CASSLDRPSGGQVQYF.

This clonotype has ten or more counts. The chain couples TRBV7-9 to TRBJ1-1; the D is unclear. Germline V gives CDR1 SEHNR, CDR2 FQNEAQ (reference sequence). The CDR3 length is 16 residues. V shed 1 base and J shed 5 bases, with 17 bases lying between them. The CDR3 loop reads CASSLVGGSKGTEAFF. The CDR3 nucleotides are TGTGCCAGCAGCTTAGTGGGAGGCTCTAAAGGGACTGAAGCTTTCTTT.

In its sample, this clonotype was seen many times. This sequence joins TRBV5-1 and TRBJ2-1; D might be TRBD1 or TRBD2, each matching 6 bases. Germline values: CDR1 SGHRS, CDR2 YFSETQ. The CDR3 is made up of 13 amino acids. The V end was cut by 0 bases, the J end by 12 bases, with 13 bases between. For the CDR3, the DNA is TGCGCCAGCAGCTTGGCCGTGGAGGGGGGGCAGTTCTTC. Translating it yields CASSLAVEGGQFF.

This clonotype is medium-sized by share. V gene TRBV19 combines with J gene TRBJ2-5; no reliable D call. Trimming left V 4 bases short and J 0 bases short, with 6 bases between. Per the germline V gene, CDR1 is LNHDA and CDR2 is SQIVND (reference sequence). There are 13 residues in the CDR3. CDR3 amino acids: CASSNSYQETQYF. CDR3 bases: TGTGCCAGTAGTAACAGCTACCAAGAGACCCAGTACTTC.

This clonotype ranks as medium-sized. The rearrangement joins TRBV9 to TRBJ2-5; 9 bases fit TRBD1. The CDR3 covers 15 residues. From germline, CDR1 is SGDLS and CDR2 YYNGEE. Germline trimming cut 3 bases from V and 1 base from J; bases unmatched to any gene: 4. This CDR3 is CASSEDRGTQETQYF. DNA of the CDR3: TGTGCCAGCAGCGAAGACAGGGGGACCCAAGAGACCCAGTACTTC.

This clonotype was detected once. This chain links TRBV7-9 with TRBJ1-1; no reliable D call. The ends were cut back, 5 bases at V and 1 base at J, with 14 bases in the middle. The CDR3 runs 15 residues. From germline, CDR1 is SEHNR and CDR2 FQNEAQ (reference sequence). The CDR3: CASSVGSHGNTEAFF. The CDR3, as DNA: TGTGCCAGCAGCGTAGGATCTCATGGGAACACTGAAGCTTTCTTT.

This clonotype is medium-sized within its sample. The V gene is TRBV11-2, the J gene TRBJ2-7; a weak D match, TRBD2 (6 bases). This CDR3 has 19 amino acids. Trimming took 0 bases from V and 5 from J, leaving 26 bases between them. CDR1 and CDR2 (germline): SGHAT, FQNNGV. CDR3 sequence: CASSLDMRGASLIPDEQYF. DNA for the CDR3: TGTGCCAGCAGCTTAGATATGCGGGGCGCCAGTCTCATCCCCGACGAGCAGTACTTC. Complete variable domain (other parts from reference TRBV11-2 and TRBJ2-7): EAGVAQSPRYKIIEKRQSVAFWCNPISGHATLYWYQQILGQGPKLLIQFQNNGVVDDSQLPKDRFSAERLKGVDSTLKIQPAKLEDSAVYLCASSLDMRGASLIPDEQYFGPGTRLTVT.

This clonotype was found many times. V gene TRBV27 combines with J gene TRBJ1-1, with no clear D. CDR3 length equals 15 residues. Deletions cut 5 bases from V and 2 bases from J, with 15 bases between. The germline CDR1 and CDR2 sequences are MNHEY and SMNVEV (reference sequence). The CDR3 DNA reads TGTGCCAGCAGTGAAATCAGAAAACTCAACACTGAAGCTTTCTTT. Amino acids: CASSEIRKLNTEAFF.